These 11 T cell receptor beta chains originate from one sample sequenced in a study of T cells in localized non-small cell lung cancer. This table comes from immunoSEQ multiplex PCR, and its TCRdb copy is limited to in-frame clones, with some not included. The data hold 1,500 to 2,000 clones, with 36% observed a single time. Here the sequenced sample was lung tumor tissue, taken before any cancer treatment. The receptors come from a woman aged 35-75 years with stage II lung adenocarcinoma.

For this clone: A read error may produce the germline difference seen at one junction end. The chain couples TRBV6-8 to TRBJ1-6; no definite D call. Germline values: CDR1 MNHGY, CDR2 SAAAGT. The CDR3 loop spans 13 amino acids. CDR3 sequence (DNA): TGTGCCAGCAGTGACTCGACAAATTCACCCCTCCACTTT. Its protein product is CASSDSTNSPLHF.

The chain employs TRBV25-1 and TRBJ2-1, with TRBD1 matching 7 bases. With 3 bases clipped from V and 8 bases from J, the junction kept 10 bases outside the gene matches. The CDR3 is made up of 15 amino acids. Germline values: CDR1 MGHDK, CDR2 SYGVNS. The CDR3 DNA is TGTGCCAGCAGTGATCCCTCAGGGGGTAAGGATGAGCAGTTCTTC. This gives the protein CASSDPSGGKDEQFF.

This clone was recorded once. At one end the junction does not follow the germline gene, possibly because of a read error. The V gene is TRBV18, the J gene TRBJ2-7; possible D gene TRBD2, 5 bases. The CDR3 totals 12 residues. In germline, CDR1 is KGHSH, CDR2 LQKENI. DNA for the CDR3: TGTGCCAGCTCACCGGACTCCTCCGAGCAGTACTTC. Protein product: CASSPDSSEQYF.

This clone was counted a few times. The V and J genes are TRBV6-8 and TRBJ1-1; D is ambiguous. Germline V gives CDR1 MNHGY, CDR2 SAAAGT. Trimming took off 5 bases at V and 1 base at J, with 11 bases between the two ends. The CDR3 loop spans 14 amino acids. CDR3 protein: CASSKVQTNTEAFF. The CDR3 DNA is TGTGCCAGCAGTAAGGTACAGACGAACACTGAAGCTTTCTTT.

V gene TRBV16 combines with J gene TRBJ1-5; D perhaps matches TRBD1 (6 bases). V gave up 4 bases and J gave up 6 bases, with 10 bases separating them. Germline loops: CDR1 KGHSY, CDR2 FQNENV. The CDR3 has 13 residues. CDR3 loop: CASSLGGVQPQHF. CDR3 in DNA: TGTGCCAGCAGCCTAGGGGGGGTTCAGCCCCAGCATTTT.

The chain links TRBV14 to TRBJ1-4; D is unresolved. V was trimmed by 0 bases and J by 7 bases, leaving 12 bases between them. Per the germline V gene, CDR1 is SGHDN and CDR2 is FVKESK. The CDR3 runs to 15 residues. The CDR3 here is CASSQERLGFEKLFF. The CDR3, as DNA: TGTGCCAGCAGCCAAGAAAGGTTGGGTTTTGAAAAACTGTTTTTT.

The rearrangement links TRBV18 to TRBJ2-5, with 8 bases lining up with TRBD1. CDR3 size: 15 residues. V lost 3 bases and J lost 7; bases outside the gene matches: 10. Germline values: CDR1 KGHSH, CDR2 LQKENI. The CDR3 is CASSPGDRPKGTQYF. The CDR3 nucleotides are TGTGCCAGCTCACCGGGGGACAGGCCAAAAGGGACCCAGTACTTC.

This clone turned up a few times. CDR3 DNA: TGTGCCAGCAGTTACTCGACTCTATCGCAGTACTTC. This translates into CASSYSTLSQYF. The chain couples TRBV6-8 to TRBJ2-7; D ambiguous. This CDR3 has 12 residues. Germline CDR1 reads MNHGY; CDR2 reads SAAAGT. Trimming stripped 0 bases from V and 9 bases from J, with 9 bases between.

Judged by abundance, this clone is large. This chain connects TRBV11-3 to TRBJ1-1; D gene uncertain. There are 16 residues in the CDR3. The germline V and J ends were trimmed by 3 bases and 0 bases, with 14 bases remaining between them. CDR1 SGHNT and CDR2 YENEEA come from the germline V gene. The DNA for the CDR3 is TGTGCCAGCAGCTTGGGCATTATAGTTATGAACACTGAAGCTTTCTTT. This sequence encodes CASSLGIIVMNTEAFF.

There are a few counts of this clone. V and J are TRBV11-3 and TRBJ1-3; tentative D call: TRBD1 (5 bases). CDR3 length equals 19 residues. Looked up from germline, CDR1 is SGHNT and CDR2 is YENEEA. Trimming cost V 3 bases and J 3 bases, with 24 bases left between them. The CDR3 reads CASSFSRSGVWNRGNTIYF. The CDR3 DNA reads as TGTGCCAGCAGCTTCTCTAGATCGGGGGTCTGGAACCGTGGAAACACCATATATTTT.

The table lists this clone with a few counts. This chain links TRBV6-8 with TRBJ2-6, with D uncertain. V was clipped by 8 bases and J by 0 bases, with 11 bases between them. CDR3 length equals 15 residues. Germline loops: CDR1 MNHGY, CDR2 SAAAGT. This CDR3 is CASGDFRSGANVLTF. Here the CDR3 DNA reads TGTGCCAGCGGTGATTTTCGCTCTGGGGCCAACGTCCTGACTTTC.